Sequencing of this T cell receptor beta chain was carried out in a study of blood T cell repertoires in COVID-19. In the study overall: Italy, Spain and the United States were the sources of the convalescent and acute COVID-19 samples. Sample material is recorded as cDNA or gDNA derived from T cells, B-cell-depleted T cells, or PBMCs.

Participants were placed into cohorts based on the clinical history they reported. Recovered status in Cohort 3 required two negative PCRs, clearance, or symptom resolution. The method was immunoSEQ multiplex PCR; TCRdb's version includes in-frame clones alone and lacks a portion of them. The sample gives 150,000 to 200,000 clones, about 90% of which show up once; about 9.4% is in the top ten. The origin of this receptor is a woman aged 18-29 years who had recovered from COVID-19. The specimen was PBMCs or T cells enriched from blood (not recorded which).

In DNA form, the CDR3 reads TGTGCCAGCAGCCAGGGCCTAAGACAGTTTTCCTACGAGCAGTACTTC. Amino acid sequence: CASSQGLRQFSYEQYF. This rearrangement joins TRBV3-1 (or the pseudogene TRBV3-2) to TRBJ2-7; weak D call: TRBD1 (5 bases). Per the germline V gene, CDR1 is LGHDT and CDR2 is YNNKEL (reference sequence). This CDR3 contains 16 residues. V shed 3 bases and J shed 1 base, with 16 bases lying between them.